This T cell receptor (beta chain) appears in the sequencing data of a study of blood T cell repertoires in COVID-19. In the study overall: Acute-phase and convalescent COVID-19 samples originated in the United States, Italy and Spain. T cells, B-cell-depleted T cells, or PBMCs supplied cDNA or gDNA.

As processed by the authors: Reference gene primers were amplified, and this amplification served to estimate nucleated cell counts. Profiled with immunoSEQ multiplex PCR; TCRdb holds only in-frame clones, not every one. That table is the source of V, J and clone size, and D and trimming were worked out from the DNA. The sample has 280,000 or so clones, around 91% seen once. The clonotype comes from a woman aged 55-70 years with acute or convalescent COVID-19. What was sequenced was peripheral blood.

The CDR3 sequence: CASSEARSGANVLTF. The CDR3 DNA reads as TGTGCCAGCAGTGAAGCGCGGTCTGGGGCCAACGTCCTGACTTTC. The rearrangement joins TRBV2 to TRBJ2-6; D remains ambiguous. CDR3 size: 15 residues. The V end lost 0 bases, the J end lost 1 base, and 4 bases lay between the germline ends. Germline V gene lookup returns CDR1 SNHLY and CDR2 FYNNEI. The full variable domain, completed using reference TRBV2 and TRBJ2-6, is EPEVTQTPSHQVTQMGQEVILRCVPISNHLYFYWYRQILGQKVEFLVSFYNNEISEKSEIFDDQFSVERPDGSNFTLKIRSTKLEDSAMYFCASSEARSGANVLTFGAGSRLTVL.